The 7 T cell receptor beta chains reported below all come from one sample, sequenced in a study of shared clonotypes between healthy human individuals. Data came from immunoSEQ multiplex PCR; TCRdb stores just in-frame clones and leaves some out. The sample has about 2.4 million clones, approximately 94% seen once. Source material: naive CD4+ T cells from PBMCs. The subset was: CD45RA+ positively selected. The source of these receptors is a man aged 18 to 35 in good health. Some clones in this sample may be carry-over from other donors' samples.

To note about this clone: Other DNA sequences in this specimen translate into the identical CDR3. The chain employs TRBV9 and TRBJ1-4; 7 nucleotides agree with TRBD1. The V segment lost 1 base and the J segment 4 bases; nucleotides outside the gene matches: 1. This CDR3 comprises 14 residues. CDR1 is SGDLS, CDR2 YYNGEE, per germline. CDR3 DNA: TGTGCCAGCAGCGTACGGGACAGTAATGAAAAACTGTTTTTT. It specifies CASSVRDSNEKLFF.

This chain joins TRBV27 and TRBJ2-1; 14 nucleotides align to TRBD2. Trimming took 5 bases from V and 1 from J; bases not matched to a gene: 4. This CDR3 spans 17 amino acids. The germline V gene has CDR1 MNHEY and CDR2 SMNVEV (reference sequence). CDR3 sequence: CASSGLAGGFSYNEQFF. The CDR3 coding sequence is TGTGCCAGCAGTGGACTAGCGGGAGGTTTTTCCTACAATGAGCAGTTCTTC.

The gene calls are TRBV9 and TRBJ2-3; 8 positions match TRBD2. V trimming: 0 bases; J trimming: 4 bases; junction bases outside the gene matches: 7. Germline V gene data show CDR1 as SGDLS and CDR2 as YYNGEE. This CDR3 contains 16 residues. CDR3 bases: TGTGCCAGCAGCGTAGAGCCGTGGACTAGCTCAGATACGCAGTATTTT. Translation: CASSVEPWTSSDTQYF.

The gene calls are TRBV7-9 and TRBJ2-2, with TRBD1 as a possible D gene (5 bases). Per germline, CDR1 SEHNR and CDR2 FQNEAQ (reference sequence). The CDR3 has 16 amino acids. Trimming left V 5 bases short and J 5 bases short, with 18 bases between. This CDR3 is CASSPSQARGTGELFF. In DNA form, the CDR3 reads TGTGCCAGCAGCCCCAGTCAGGCAAGGGGAACCGGGGAGCTGTTTTTT.

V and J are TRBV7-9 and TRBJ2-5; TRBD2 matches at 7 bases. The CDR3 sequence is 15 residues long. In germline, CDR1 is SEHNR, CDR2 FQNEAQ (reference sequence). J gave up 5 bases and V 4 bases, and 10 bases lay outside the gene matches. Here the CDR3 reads CASSYPNGGSETQYF. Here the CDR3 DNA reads TGTGCCAGCAGCTACCCCAACGGCGGGAGCGAGACCCAGTACTTC.

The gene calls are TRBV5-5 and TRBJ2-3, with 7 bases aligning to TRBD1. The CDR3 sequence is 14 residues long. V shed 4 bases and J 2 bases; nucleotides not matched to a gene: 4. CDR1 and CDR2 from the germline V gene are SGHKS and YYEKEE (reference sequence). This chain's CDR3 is CASSKQGFTDTQYF. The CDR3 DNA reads TGTGCCAGCAGCAAACAGGGGTTCACAGATACGCAGTATTTT.

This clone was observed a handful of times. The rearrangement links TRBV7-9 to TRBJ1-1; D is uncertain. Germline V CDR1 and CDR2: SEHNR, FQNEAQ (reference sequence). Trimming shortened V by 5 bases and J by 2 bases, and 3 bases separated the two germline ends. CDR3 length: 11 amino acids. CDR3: CASSINTEAFF. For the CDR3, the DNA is TGTGCCAGCAGCATTAACACTGAAGCTTTCTTT. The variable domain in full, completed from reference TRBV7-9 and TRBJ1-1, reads DTGVSQNPRHKITKRGQNVTFRCDPISEHNRLYWYRQTLGQGPEFLTYFQNEAQLEKSRLLSDRFSAERPKGSFSTLEIQRTEQGDSAMYLCASSINTEAFFGQGTRLTVV.